A selection of T cell receptor beta chains follows, all from one sample in a study of blood T cell repertoires in COVID-19. This table comes from immunoSEQ multiplex PCR, and its TCRdb copy is limited to in-frame clones, with some not included. Among roughly 71,000 clones, roughly 85% were seen once, and the ten largest hold roughly 25%. The sequenced sample was peripheral blood. The origin of the receptors is a man over 45 with acute or convalescent COVID-19. Both conserved end residues are part of each CDR3. Each record gives: J gene, V gene, CDR3 protein.

TRBJ2-7,TRBV20-1,CSASHRLDEQYF
TRBJ1-3,TRBV28,CASTPPTGNGNTIYF
TRBJ2-5,TRBV6-4,CASAGGPQETQYF
TRBJ2-7,TRBV6-5,CASSTRDRAHEQYF
TRBJ1-1,TRBV7-9,CASSFGTGGTEAFF
TRBJ2-1,TRBV3-1/TRBV3-2,CASSQLSGPASYNEQFF
TRBJ1-1,TRBV2,CASRSGLGRNTEAFF
TRBJ1-2,TRBV10-3,CAINPTGTTGAFYGYTF
TRBJ2-7,TRBV24-1,CATSDRQGYEQYF
TRBJ2-3,TRBV19,CASSMGQGTDTQYF
TRBJ2-3,TRBV6-5,CASSYRAGDTQYF
TRBJ2-1,TRBV29-1,CSVAILAGDNEQFF
TRBJ2-3,TRBV5-5,CASSLTSGSLTDTQYF
TRBJ1-6,TRBV5-4,CASSLVWGGDLGSPLHF
TRBJ1-4,TRBV5-1,CASSSRNLPMVSNTLASEKLFF
TRBJ2-2,TRBV7-6,CASSLSSGVNTGELFF
TRBJ1-5,TRBV27,CASSPDSSNQPQHF
TRBJ1-2,TRBV9,CASSLGGGYTF
TRBJ2-1,TRBV18,CASSLLQGADNEQFF
TRBJ2-1,TRBV10-1,CASSEYPQGEQFF